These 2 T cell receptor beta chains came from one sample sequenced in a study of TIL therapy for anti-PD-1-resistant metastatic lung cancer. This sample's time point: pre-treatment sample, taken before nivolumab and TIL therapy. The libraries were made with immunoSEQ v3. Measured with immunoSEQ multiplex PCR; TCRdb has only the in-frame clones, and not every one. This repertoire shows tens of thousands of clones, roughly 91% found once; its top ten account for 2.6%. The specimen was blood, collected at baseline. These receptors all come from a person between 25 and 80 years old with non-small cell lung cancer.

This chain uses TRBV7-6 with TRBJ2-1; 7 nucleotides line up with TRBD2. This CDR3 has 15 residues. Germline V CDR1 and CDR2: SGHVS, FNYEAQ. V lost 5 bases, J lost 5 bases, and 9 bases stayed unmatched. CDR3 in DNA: TGTGCCAGCAGCCTCCGAGCGGGACTGGACAATGAGCAGTTCTTC. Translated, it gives CASSLRAGLDNEQFF. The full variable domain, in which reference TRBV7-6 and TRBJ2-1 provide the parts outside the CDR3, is GAGVSQSPRYKVTKRGQDVALRCDPISGHVSLYWYRQALGQGPEFLTYFNYEAQQDKSGLPNDRFSAERPEGSISTLTIQRTEQRDSAMYRCASSLRAGLDNEQFFGPGTRLTVL.

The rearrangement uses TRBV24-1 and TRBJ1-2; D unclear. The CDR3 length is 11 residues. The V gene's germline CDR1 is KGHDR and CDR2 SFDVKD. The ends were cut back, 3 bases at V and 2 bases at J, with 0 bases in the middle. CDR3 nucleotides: TGTGCCACCAGTGATAACTATGGCTACACCTTC. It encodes CATSDNYGYTF.